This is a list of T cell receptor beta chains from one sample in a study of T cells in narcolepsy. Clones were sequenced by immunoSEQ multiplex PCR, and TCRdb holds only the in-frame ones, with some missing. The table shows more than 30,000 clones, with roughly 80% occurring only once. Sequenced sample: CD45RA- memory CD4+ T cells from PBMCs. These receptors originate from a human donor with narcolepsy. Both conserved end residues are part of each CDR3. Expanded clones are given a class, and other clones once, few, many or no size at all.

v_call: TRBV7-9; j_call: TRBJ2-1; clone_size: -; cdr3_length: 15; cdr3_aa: CASSLTRRENNEQFF
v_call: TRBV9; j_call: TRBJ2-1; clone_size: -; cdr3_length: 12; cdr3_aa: CASSVSHNGQFF
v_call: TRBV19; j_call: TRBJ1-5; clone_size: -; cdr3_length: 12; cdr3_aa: CASSIRDQPQHF
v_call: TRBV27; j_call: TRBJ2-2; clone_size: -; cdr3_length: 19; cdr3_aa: CASSPQRMGLAGVTGELFF
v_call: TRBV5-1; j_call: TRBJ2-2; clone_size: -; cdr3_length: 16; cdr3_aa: CASSRTSGSRTGELFF
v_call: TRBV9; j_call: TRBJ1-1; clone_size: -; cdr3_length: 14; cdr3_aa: CASSVDAGGTEAFF
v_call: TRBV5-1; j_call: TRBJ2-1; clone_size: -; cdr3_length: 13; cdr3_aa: CASSFGTQNEQFF
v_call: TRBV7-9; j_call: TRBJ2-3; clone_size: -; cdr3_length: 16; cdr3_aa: CASSLRTGTGGDTQYF
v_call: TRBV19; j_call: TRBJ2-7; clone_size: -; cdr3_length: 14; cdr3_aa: CASSMGGLAGEQYF
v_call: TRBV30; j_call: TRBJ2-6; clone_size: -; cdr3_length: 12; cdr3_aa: CAWSPGANVLTF
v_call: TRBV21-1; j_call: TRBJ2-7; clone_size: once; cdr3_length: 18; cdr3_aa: CASSKALSPTSGRHEQYF
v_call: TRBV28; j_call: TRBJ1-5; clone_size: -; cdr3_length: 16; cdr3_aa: CASSLIGAQSNQPQHF
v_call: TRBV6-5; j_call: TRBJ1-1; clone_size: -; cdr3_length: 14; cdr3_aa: CASRPLQGNTEAFF
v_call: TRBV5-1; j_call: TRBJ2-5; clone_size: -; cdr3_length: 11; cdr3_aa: CASSWGETQYF
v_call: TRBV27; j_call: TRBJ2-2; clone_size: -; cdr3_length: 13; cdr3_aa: CASSPLNTGELFF
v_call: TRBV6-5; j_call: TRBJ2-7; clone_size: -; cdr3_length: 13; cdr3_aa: CASSQGTGREQYF
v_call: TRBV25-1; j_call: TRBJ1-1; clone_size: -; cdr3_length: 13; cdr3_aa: CASSEGLGLEAFF
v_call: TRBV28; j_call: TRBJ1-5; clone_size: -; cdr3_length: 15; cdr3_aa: CASSFGTGRIQPQHF
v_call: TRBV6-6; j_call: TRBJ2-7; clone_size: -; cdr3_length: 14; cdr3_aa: CASSLAGGNYEQYF
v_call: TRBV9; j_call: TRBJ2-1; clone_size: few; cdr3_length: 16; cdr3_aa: CASSRIAGGAYNEQFF
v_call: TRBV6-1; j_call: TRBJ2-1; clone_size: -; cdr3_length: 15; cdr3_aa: CASRGTGLAGYEQFF
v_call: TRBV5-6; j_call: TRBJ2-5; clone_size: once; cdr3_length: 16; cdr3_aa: CASSPNRRGLEETQYF
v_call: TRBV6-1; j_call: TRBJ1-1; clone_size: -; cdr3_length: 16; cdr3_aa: CASSEDSRPMNTEAFF
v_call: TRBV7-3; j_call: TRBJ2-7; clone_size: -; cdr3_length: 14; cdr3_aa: CASSPNTVGYEQYF
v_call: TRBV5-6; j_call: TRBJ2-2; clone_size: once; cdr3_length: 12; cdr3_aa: CASSRPGRELFF
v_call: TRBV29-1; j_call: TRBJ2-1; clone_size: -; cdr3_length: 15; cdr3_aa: CSVDVSGVSYNEQFF
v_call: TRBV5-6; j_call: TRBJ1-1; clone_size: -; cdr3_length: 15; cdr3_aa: CASSFHRDRNTEAFF
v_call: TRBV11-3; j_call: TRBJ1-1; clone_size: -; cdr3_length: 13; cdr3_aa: CASSEGGRRLAFF
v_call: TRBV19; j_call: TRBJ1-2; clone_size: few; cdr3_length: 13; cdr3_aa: CASSIGQGRGYTF
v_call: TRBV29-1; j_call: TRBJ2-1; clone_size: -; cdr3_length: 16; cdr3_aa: CSVGGGVKRGYNEQFF
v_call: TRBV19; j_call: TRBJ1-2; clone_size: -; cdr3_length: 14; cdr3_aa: CASRPPDRGNGYTF
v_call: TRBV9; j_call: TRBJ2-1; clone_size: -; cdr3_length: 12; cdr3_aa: CASRGSYNEQFF
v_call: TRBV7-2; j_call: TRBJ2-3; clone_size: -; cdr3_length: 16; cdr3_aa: CASSVGRGLAGHTQYF
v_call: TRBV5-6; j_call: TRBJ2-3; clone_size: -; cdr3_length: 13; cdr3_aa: CASSLRITDTQYF
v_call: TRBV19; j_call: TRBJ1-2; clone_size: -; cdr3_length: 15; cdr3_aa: CASISYPGGFDGYTF
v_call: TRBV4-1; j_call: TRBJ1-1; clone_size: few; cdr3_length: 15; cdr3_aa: CASSSRGGQATEAFF
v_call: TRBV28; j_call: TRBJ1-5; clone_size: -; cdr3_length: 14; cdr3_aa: CASSLGAQNQPQHF
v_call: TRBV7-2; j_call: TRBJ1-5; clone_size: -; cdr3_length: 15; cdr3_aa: CASSLGGARNQPQHF
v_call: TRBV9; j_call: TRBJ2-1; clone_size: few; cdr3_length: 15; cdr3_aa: CASSVDGSRYNEQFF
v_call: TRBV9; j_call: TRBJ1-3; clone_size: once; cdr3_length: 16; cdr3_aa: CASTPLGTATGNTIYF
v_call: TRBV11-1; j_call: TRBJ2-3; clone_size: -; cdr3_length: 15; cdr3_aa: CASSLEERSTDTQYF
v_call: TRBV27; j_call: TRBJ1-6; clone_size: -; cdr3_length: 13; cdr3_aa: CASSLGVNSPLHF
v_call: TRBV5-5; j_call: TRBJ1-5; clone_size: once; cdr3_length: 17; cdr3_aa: CASSLVGTGMKSQPQHF
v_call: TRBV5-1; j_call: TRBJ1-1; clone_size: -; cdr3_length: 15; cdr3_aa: CASSTQADRNTEAFF
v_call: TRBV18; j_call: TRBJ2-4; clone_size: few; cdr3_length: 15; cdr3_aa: CASSPLQGVKNIQYF
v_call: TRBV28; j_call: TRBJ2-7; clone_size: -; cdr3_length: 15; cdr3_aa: CASSYSSRFSYEQYF